The clone carrying this TCR beta chain is a singleton in its sample. Antigen specificity is unknown. This specimen comes from a study of T cell responses to AZD1222 COVID-19 vaccine. Points from the study as a whole: Researchers report vaccine-associated CD4 TCRs spanning spike, with dominance at 160-218 and 743-854.

The table came from immunoSEQ multiplex PCR; TCRdb's copy has only in-frame clones and leaves some out. The sample includes roughly 120,000 clones, around 94% seen only once; the top ten take about 3%. The receptor's source is an adult in good health. Sample: peripheral blood, taken on day 0 of AZD1222 vaccination.

The CDR3: CGAGLADTQYF. As DNA, the CDR3 is TGTGGGGCAGGGTTGGCAGATACGCAGTATTTT. The genes are TRBV19 and TRBJ2-3, with D tentatively TRBD1 (5 bases). CDR1 is LNHDA, CDR2 SQIVND, per germline (reference sequence). The CDR3 is 11 amino acids.